This T cell receptor beta chain was captured by sequencing in a study of post-analysis software for immune sequencing data. Study context: Several disease courses (relapsing-remitting, secondary progressive and progressive-relapsing) of multiple sclerosis were included.

Broader study findings: The authors found that F measure strongly co-clustered same-batch samples. Higher frequency in patients than in controls was seen for roughly five TRBV segments, with TRBV5-6, TRBV5-1 and TRBV20-1 among them. When compared against controls, multiple sclerosis patients showed significantly lower normalized Chao1 diversity.

This clonotype was counted only a few times. Antigen unknown. Germline-derived CDR1 and CDR2 are SGDLS and YYNGEE. V lost 3 bases and J 7 bases, leaving 7 bases between the germline ends. This CDR3 region has 12 residues. Unique molecular identifiers tagged the TCR beta cDNA libraries. Yield was 450,000 to 650,000 cDNA molecules from around 1 to 9.1 million T cells. TCRdb fed the PCR reads into MiXCR, producing one record per CDR3 protein. The table records 400,000 to 500,000 distinct CDR3 sequences, 39% of them present only once. This TCR was recovered from a girl between 2 and 10 years old with multiple sclerosis. Sequenced material: blood. This chain connects TRBV9 to TRBJ2-2; D not certain. The CDR3 sequence: CASSGTDGELFF. CDR3 in DNA: TGTGCCAGCAGCGGCACGGACGGGGAGCTGTTTTTT.